The text below deals with one T cell receptor beta chain. In the study's own analysis: Researchers report that nucleated cell counts were estimated from reference gene primer amplification. Method: immunoSEQ multiplex PCR; TCRdb's copy keeps in-frame clones and lacks some. V and J calls and clone size are those listed in that table; D and trimming were worked out from the DNA. The sample consists of about 98,000 clones, roughly 82% of them appearing once. This sample was taken from a study of blood T cell repertoires in COVID-19. CDR3 length: 17 residues. Trimming shortened V by 5 bases and J by 0 bases, and 17 bases separated the two germline ends. Germline CDR1 reads MNHEY; CDR2 reads SMNVEV (reference sequence).

The chain recombines TRBV27 with TRBJ2-4, with D hard to call. Sequencing was done on a sample of peripheral blood. This TCR came from a man in his 70s with active or convalescent COVID-19. CDR3 in amino acids: CASSPSPPRLAKNIQYF. In DNA form, the CDR3 reads TGTGCCAGCAGTCCCAGCCCCCCAAGACTAGCCAAAAACATTCAGTACTTC.